A single sample is the source of the 12 T cell receptor beta chains below, sequenced in a study of cytomegalovirus exposure and HLA in healthy donors. The PCR ran on 60 Vbeta and 13 Jbeta primers. The assay was immunoSEQ multiplex PCR, and TCRdb's table has in-frame clones only and misses some. The data contain 140,000 to 150,000 clones, approximately 82% of them singletons. The material sequenced was PBMCs. These receptors were collected from a woman aged 55-69 years in good health and CMV-seropositive.

This clone was detected a few times. The chain employs TRBV18 and TRBJ1-5; D may be TRBD1 (6 bases). This CDR3 region has 13 residues. Germline CDR1 reads KGHSH; CDR2 reads LQKENI. Trimming took 2 bases from V and 5 from J, leaving 7 bases between them. DNA for the CDR3: TGTGCCAGCTCACCAGGGGGCGATCAGCCCCAGCATTTT. It translates to CASSPGGDQPQHF. Filled out from reference TRBV18 and TRBJ1-5, the complete variable domain reads NAGVMQNPRHLVRRRGQEARLRCSPMKGHSHVYWYRQLPEEGLKFMVYLQKENIIDESGMPKERFSAEFPKEGPSILRIQQVVRGDSAAYFCASSPGGDQPQHFGDGTRLSIL.

The gene calls are TRBV5-1 and TRBJ1-4; 7 positions agree with TRBD1. The J segment lost 3 bases and the V segment lost 4 bases, leaving 3 bases of the junction unmatched. Per germline, CDR1 SGHRS and CDR2 YFSETQ. CDR3 size: 14 residues. CDR3 sequence: CASSVTGANEKLFF. CDR3 sequence (DNA): TGCGCCAGCAGCGTTACAGGGGCTAATGAAAAACTGTTTTTT.

The CDR3 loop is CASTLGASYEQYF. DNA of the CDR3: TGTGCCAGCACACTGGGGGCCTCCTACGAGCAGTACTTC. The chain couples TRBV19 to TRBJ2-7; the D gene is possibly TRBD1 (6 bases). Germline V CDR1 and CDR2: LNHDA, SQIVND (reference sequence). The V end was cut by 9 bases, the J end by 0 bases, with 12 bases between. CDR3 length equals 13 residues.

This chain joins TRBV6-5 and TRBJ1-2; 7 nucleotides agree with TRBD1. Germline assignment: CDR1 MNHEY and CDR2 SVGAGI. Losses at the gene ends were 10 bases for V and 4 bases for J; bases not matched to a gene: 15. The CDR3 extends over 15 amino acids. Here the CDR3 reads CATEGPGGSGYGYTF. Here the CDR3 DNA reads TGTGCCACCGAGGGCCCAGGGGGATCCGGCTATGGCTACACCTTC.

The chain is built from TRBV27 and TRBJ2-1; 11 nucleotides line up with TRBD2. The CDR3 covers 15 residues. Trimming cost V 1 base and J 6 bases; bases outside gene matches: 2. The germline CDR1 and CDR2 sequences are MNHEY and SMNVEV (reference sequence). The CDR3 nucleotides read TGTGCCAGCAGTTTATATACTAGCGGGAGCAATGAGCAGTTCTTC. It yields the protein CASSLYTSGSNEQFF.

The rearrangement uses TRBV7-2 and TRBJ1-2; D is undetermined. CDR1 and CDR2 (germline): SGHTA, FQGNSA. Deletions cut 11 bases from V and 8 bases from J, with 15 bases between. CDR3 length equals 11 residues. The CDR3 coding sequence is TGTGCCGAAGAGCACAGAGGGGGCTACACCTTC. Its translation: CAEEHRGGYTF.

The V and J genes are TRBV28 and TRBJ2-1; D is possibly TRBD2 (6 bases). Between the trimmed V and J ends, which lost 5 bases and 5 bases, there was a span of 16 bases. CDR1 is MDHEN and CDR2 is SYDVKM in the germline V gene. This CDR3 has 15 amino acids. CDR3 sequence (DNA): TGTGCCAGCAGTGTCCTCGGGGGAGGAGACAATGAGCAGTTCTTC. Its translation: CASSVLGGGDNEQFF.

This clone is a singleton in its sample. The chain has TRBV7-9 and TRBJ1-4; 8 bases fit TRBD1. Germline V CDR1 and CDR2: SEHNR, FQNEAQ (reference sequence). V lost 5 bases and J lost 5; bases outside the gene matches: 7. The CDR3 loop spans 15 amino acids. CDR3 nucleotides: TGTGCCAGCAGCCCCTGGACAGGGTTCAATGAAAAACTGTTTTTT. As protein: CASSPWTGFNEKLFF.

This rearrangement joins TRBV2 to TRBJ1-3, with TRBD1 matching 7 bases. The ends lost 6 bases at V and 3 bases at J; junction bases unmatched: 5. Germline V CDR1 and CDR2: SNHLY, FYNNEI. This CDR3 has 14 amino acids. The CDR3 DNA reads as TGTGCCAGCAGCGCGACAGGGCTTGGAAACACCATATATTTT. Translated: CASSATGLGNTIYF.

The rearrangement joins TRBV2 to TRBJ2-5, with 7 bases fitting TRBD1. This CDR3 spans 15 amino acids. The germline V gene encodes CDR1 SNHLY and CDR2 FYNNEI. V trimming: 6 bases; J trimming: 0 bases; junction bases outside the gene matches: 7. CDR3: CASSVQGPHQETQYF. As DNA, the CDR3 is TGTGCCAGCAGCGTACAGGGGCCGCACCAAGAGACCCAGTACTTC.

In DNA form, the CDR3 reads TGTGCCAGCAGCTTAAGTGACAGAGACTACCAAGAGACCCAGTACTTC. It specifies CASSLSDRDYQETQYF. The V and J genes are TRBV7-9 and TRBJ2-5; a possible D gene is TRBD1 (5 bases). Trimming took off 2 bases at V and 0 bases at J, with 13 bases between the two ends. Germline V gives CDR1 SEHNR, CDR2 FQNEAQ (reference sequence). The CDR3 covers 16 residues.

The rearrangement links TRBV7-2 to TRBJ2-3; 7 bases are a match to TRBD1. This CDR3 has 15 residues. The V gene end was trimmed by 1 base and the J gene end by 3 bases; junction bases not matched to a gene: 4. Germline lookup yields CDR1 SGHTA and CDR2 FQGNSA. CDR3 region: CASSLGGGWTDTQYF. CDR3 DNA sequence: TGTGCCAGCAGCTTAGGAGGGGGCTGGACAGATACGCAGTATTTT.